These T cell receptor beta chains were read from a single sample in a study of shared clonotypes between healthy human individuals. Profiling relied on immunoSEQ multiplex PCR, and the TCRdb table lists in-frame clones only, not all of them. This sample yields about 2,100,000 clones, of which just over 90% are seen a single time; 1.5% to 2% belongs to the top ten. Specimen: naive CD8+ T cells from PBMCs. The receptors derive from a man aged 18 to 29 in good health. Some clones in this sample may be carry-over from other donors' samples. The CDR3 runs from the conserved cysteine through the conserved F or W. Fields, in order: clone size, J gene, D gene, V gene, CDR3 DNA, CDR3 protein. The D gene is left open where the match is weak. The size of a clone is reported for some rows only, either as once, few or many, or as a class for expanded clones.

>NA|TRBJ2-3|TRBD2|TRBV28
TGTGCCAGCAGTTTAAGGGCGGGGGGAACAGATACGCAGTATTTT
CASSLRAGGTDTQYF
>NA|TRBJ2-3|TRBD2|TRBV7-9
TGTGCCAGCAGCTTCAAGAGCGGGAGTAGTACAGATACGCAGTATTTT
CASSFKSGSSTDTQYF
>NA|TRBJ2-1|NA|TRBV27
TGTGCCAGCAGAGCCCCTGGGGGGTACAATGAGCAGTTCTTC
CASRAPGGYNEQFF
>once|TRBJ2-7|NA|TRBV27
TGTGCCAGCAGTTTATTGAACCCGGGCAGATACGAGCAGTACTTC
CASSLLNPGRYEQYF
>NA|TRBJ2-7|NA|TRBV7-9
TGTGCCAGCAGCTTAGCCCTACCCCCCTACGAGCAGTACTTC
CASSLALPPYEQYF
>NA|TRBJ1-5|NA|TRBV27
TGTGCCAGCAGTGTTAGGAATTCGGGGGAGCCCCAGCATTTT
CASSVRNSGEPQHF
>NA|TRBJ1-2|NA|TRBV30
TGTGCCTGGAGCGAGCCGGAGAGGGGCTATGGCTACACCTTC
CAWSEPERGYGYTF
>NA|TRBJ2-7|NA|TRBV6-1
TGTGCCAGCACGGGGACGGTAGGGGTACACGAGCAGTACTTC
CASTGTVGVHEQYF
>NA|TRBJ1-2|TRBD1|TRBV10-1
TGCGCCAGCAGTCCCGAAGGGGACAGGGGGCGAGTTGGCTACACCTTC
CASSPEGDRGRVGYTF
>NA|TRBJ2-5|NA|TRBV11-2
TGTGCCAGCAGCTCCGCGGTTTTGGAAGAGACCCAGTACTTC
CASSSAVLEETQYF
>NA|TRBJ1-1|TRBD1|TRBV11-2
TGTGCCAGCAGCTTCCCCAGGACAGGGAGGAGGAACACTGAAGCTTTCTTT
CASSFPRTGRRNTEAFF
>NA|TRBJ2-1|TRBD2|TRBV7-9
TGTGCCAGCAGCTCACGGGACCGGACTAGCGGTAATGAGCAGTTCTTC
CASSSRDRTSGNEQFF
>NA|TRBJ2-7|TRBD1|TRBV27
TGTGCCACCCTCGGAAACAGGGGGTGGCACTTC
CATLGNRGWHF
>NA|TRBJ1-2|TRBD1|TRBV13
TGTGCCAGCAGCTCCCGAGTGGGACAGCCCCGGGGGGCTAACTATGGCTACACCTTC
CASSSRVGQPRGANYGYTF
>NA|TRBJ2-7|NA|TRBV4-1
TGCGCCAGCAGCCAAGTTGGTGCGGTACCCGGGGAGCAGTACTTC
CASSQVGAVPGEQYF
>NA|TRBJ2-1|TRBD2|TRBV11-2
TGTGCCAGCAGCCCAGGACTAGTGCAGACCTACAATGAGCAGTTCTTC
CASSPGLVQTYNEQFF
>NA|TRBJ2-1|NA|TRBV7-9
TGTGCCAGCAGCTCGGGGGACAAACGGGACAGATCCTACAATGAGCAGTTCTTC
CASSSGDKRDRSYNEQFF
>NA|TRBJ2-7|NA|TRBV27
TGTGCCAGCAGGCAGCAAGGACACTTTCACGGCGAGCAGTACTTC
CASRQQGHFHGEQYF
>NA|TRBJ2-4|NA|TRBV30
TGTGCCTGGAGTAGGGGACACAAAAACATTCAGTACTTC
CAWSRGHKNIQYF
>once|TRBJ2-5|TRBD2|TRBV7-9
TGTGCCAGCAGCTTAGGTCCAAGCGGGACTCAAGAGACCCAGTACTTC
CASSLGPSGTQETQYF
>NA|TRBJ2-2|NA|TRBV6-1
TGTGCCAGCAGTGTCCGTACAGGGAACACCGGGGAGCTGTTTTTT
CASSVRTGNTGELFF
>NA|TRBJ2-2|TRBD1|TRBV19
TGTGCCAGTACCGGGGGTCAGGGGGCGCCCGGGGAGCTGTTTTTT
CASTGGQGAPGELFF
>NA|TRBJ2-1|NA|TRBV7-2
TGTGCCACCTCGTCGAGGAGCTCCTACAATGAGCAGTTCTTC
CATSSRSSYNEQFF
>NA|TRBJ2-7|NA|TRBV4-1
TGCGCCAGCAGCCTCCGGGTCCCCTACGAGCAGTACTTC
CASSLRVPYEQYF
>NA|TRBJ2-7|NA|TRBV10-2
TGCGCCAGCAGTGAGACCCGCCACGAGCAGTACTTC
CASSETRHEQYF
>NA|TRBJ1-1|NA|TRBV5-1
TGCGCCAGCAGCCCTGAACGATATTGGAACACTGAAGCTTTCTTT
CASSPERYWNTEAFF
>NA|TRBJ2-7|NA|TRBV2
TGTGCCAGCAGTGGGACGGTGACAGCGAGCTCCTACGAGCAGTACTTC
CASSGTVTASSYEQYF
>NA|TRBJ2-7|TRBD2|TRBV5-6
TGTGCCAGCAGCTTGGGGACTAGTCTTTACGAGCAGTACTTC
CASSLGTSLYEQYF
>NA|TRBJ2-5|NA|TRBV7-2
TGTGCCAGCAGCCCCCGTGCGGAGACCCAGTACTTC
CASSPRAETQYF